The 12 T cell receptor beta chains below were found in one sample sequenced in a study of blood T cell repertoires in COVID-19 (dated by TCRdb to the early 2020s). Preparation of the library involved the immunoSEQ multiplex PCR assay. TCRdb holds this immuneACCESS table with in-frame rearrangements only. Some clones are missing; in checked studies, unresolved V genes explain under half, and the rest has no known cause. The sample records fewer than 300,000 clones, about 88% of which are singletons. In total, the top ten clones hold approximately 4.3% of the sample. The sample taken for sequencing was peripheral blood. These receptors were obtained from a man between 60 and 75 years old who had recovered from COVID-19.

The genes are TRBV7-3 and TRBJ2-3; 15 bases line up with TRBD2. Germline V gene data show CDR1 as SGHTA and CDR2 as FQGTGA. The V and J ends lost 4 bases and 0 bases, in that order; junction bases with no gene match: 8. The CDR3 sequence is 19 residues long. The CDR3 DNA reads as TGTGCCAGCAGCTCCGGACTAGCGGGGGGGAAAACTAGCACAGATACGCAGTATTTT. It codes for CASSSGLAGGKTSTDTQYF.

The rearrangement joins TRBV19 to TRBJ2-5; D perhaps matches TRBD1 (6 bases). Germline values: CDR1 LNHDA, CDR2 SQIVND (reference sequence). The CDR3 has 13 amino acids. V lost 7 bases to trimming and J lost 1 base, with 10 bases between them. The CDR3 is CASMDRVQETQYF. DNA for the CDR3: TGTGCCAGTATGGACAGAGTCCAAGAGACCCAGTACTTC.

The rearrangement joins TRBV19 to TRBJ1-1, with 7 bases lining up with TRBD1. Germline V gene lookup returns CDR1 LNHDA and CDR2 SQIVND (reference sequence). The CDR3 is 14 amino acids. Losses at the gene ends were 6 bases for V and 8 bases for J; bases not matched to a gene: 12. The CDR3, as DNA: TGTGCCAGTAGCGAGAGACAGACAGGGCGGGAAGCTTTCTTT. As protein: CASSERQTGREAFF.

The chain combines TRBV3-1 (or the pseudogene TRBV3-2) with TRBJ2-3; D is perhaps TRBD2 (6 bases). The CDR3 spans 18 residues. Germline-derived CDR1 and CDR2 are LGHDT and YNNKEL (reference sequence). Trimming removed 0 bases at V and 2 bases at J, with 18 bases between. The chain's CDR3 is CASSQDSSSGLNTDTQYF. The CDR3 DNA reads as TGTGCCAGCAGCCAAGACAGTTCGTCGGGACTTAACACAGATACGCAGTATTTT.

This chain connects TRBV6-1 to TRBJ1-1; D ambiguous. The CDR3 has 13 amino acids. Germline CDR1 reads MNHNS; CDR2 reads SASEGT. V lost 3 bases and J lost 1, with 6 bases in between. For the CDR3, the DNA is TGTGCCAGCAGTGACAGGAAGAACACTGAAGCTTTCTTT. Translating gives CASSDRKNTEAFF.

The chain recombines TRBV2 with TRBJ2-7, with 7 bases matching TRBD1. This CDR3 has 13 residues. Germline V CDR1 and CDR2: SNHLY, FYNNEI. With 6 bases clipped from V and 4 bases from J, the junction kept 6 bases outside the gene matches. As DNA, the CDR3 is TGTGCCAGCAGACCGACAGGGCCATACGAGCAGTACTTC. It yields the protein CASRPTGPYEQYF.

The chain is built from TRBV19 and TRBJ2-7; 8 bases fit TRBD2. Germline trimming cut 3 bases from V and 6 bases from J; bases unmatched to any gene: 7. The CDR3 is made up of 14 amino acids. The germline gives CDR1 LNHDA, CDR2 SQIVND (reference sequence). The CDR3 sequence: CASSIVGGGTEQYF. The CDR3 DNA is TGTGCCAGTAGTATCGTCGGCGGGGGGACCGAGCAGTACTTC.

The rearrangement uses TRBV5-1 and TRBJ2-2, with 7 bases identical to TRBD1. V lost 7 bases to trimming and J lost 0 bases; unmatched junction nucleotides: 9. The V gene's germline CDR1 is SGHRS and CDR2 YFSETQ. CDR3 length: 16 amino acids. This CDR3 reads CASLPSTGSNTGELFF. Here the CDR3 DNA reads TGCGCCAGCCTACCCTCGACAGGGTCGAACACCGGGGAGCTGTTTTTT. Combining the CDR3 with reference TRBV5-1 and TRBJ2-2 gives the whole variable domain KAGVTQTPRYLIKTRGQQVTLSCSPISGHRSVSWYQQTPGQGLQFLFEYFSETQRNKGNFPGRFSGRQFSNSRSEMNVSTLELGDSALYLCASLPSTGSNTGELFFGEGSRLTVL.

V gene TRBV6-4 combines with J gene TRBJ2-1; TRBD1 aligns across 12 bases. This CDR3 is built from 14 residues. V was pared by 0 bases and J by 13 bases, with 4 bases of the junction left unmatched. From germline, CDR1 is MRHNA and CDR2 SNTAGT. The CDR3 sequence is CASSDSRGTGGQFF. In DNA, the CDR3 is TGTGCCAGCAGTGACTCGCGCGGGACAGGGGGCCAGTTCTTC.

The V and J genes are TRBV19 and TRBJ2-3; 11 bases agree with TRBD1. The CDR3 loop spans 15 amino acids. Per germline, CDR1 LNHDA and CDR2 SQIVND (reference sequence). V was clipped by 8 bases and J by 4 bases; unmatched bases: 8. The CDR3 protein is CASCRGTGGSDTQYF. DNA of the CDR3: TGTGCCAGTTGTCGCGGGACAGGGGGTTCAGATACGCAGTATTTT.

The V and J genes are TRBV18 and TRBJ2-5, with 8 nucleotides matching TRBD1. From germline, CDR1 is KGHSH and CDR2 LQKENI. Unmatched junction bases numbered 8, after V lost 3 bases and J lost 5 bases. This CDR3 is 15 amino acids long. The CDR3 loop is CASSPGQGAEETQYF. The CDR3, as DNA: TGTGCCAGCTCACCGGGGCAGGGGGCGGAGGAGACCCAGTACTTC.

This clone was counted once. The chain combines TRBV7-6 with TRBJ2-1; TRBD1 matches 7 bases. Germline V CDR1 and CDR2: SGHVS, FNYEAQ. The CDR3 sequence is 15 residues long. With 1 base clipped from V and 8 bases from J, the junction kept 8 bases outside the gene matches. The CDR3 nucleotides are TGTGCCAGCAGCTTAGAACAGGGGATTATTTATGAGCAGTTCTTC. Protein: CASSLEQGIIYEQFF.